This T cell receptor beta chain was sequenced during a study of blood T cell repertoires in COVID-19. Study at large: COVID-19 samples, acute and convalescent, were from the United States, Italy and Spain. The cDNA or gDNA used as material had been derived from T cells, B-cell-depleted T cells, or PBMCs.

The junction had 11 bases not matched to a gene; V was cut back by 2 bases and J by 0 bases. CDR3 size: 18 residues. Germline V gene data show CDR1 as SQVTM and CDR2 as ANQGSEA. Under the authors' procedure: Amplifying reference gene primers gave estimates of nucleated cell counts. Assay used: immunoSEQ multiplex PCR; TCRdb lists only in-frame clones, some missing. Clone size and the V and J calls come from that table; the DNA yielded D and trimming. The sample has some 230,000 clones; about nine tenths are singletons. The chain joins TRBV29-1 to TRBJ1-3; 9 nucleotides align to TRBD1. The sample was peripheral blood. This clonotype was obtained from a man between 25 and 39 years old who had recovered from COVID-19. DNA for the CDR3: TGCAGCGTTGAAACTCTACGGGACAGGGAAAGCTCTGGAAACACCATATATTTT. It is translated as CSVETLRDRESSGNTIYF.